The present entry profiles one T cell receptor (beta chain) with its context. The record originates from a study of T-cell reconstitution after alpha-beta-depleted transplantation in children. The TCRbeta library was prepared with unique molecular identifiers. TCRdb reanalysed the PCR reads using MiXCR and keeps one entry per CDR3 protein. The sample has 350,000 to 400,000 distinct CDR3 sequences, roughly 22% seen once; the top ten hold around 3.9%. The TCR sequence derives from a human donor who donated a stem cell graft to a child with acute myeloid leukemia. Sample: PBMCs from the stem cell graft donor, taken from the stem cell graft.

CDR3 coding DNA: TGTGCCAGCAGCTTTAAGCTCCAAGAGACCCAGTACTTC. As protein: CASSFKLQETQYF. The chain recombines TRBV7-2 with TRBJ2-5; D gene ambiguous. This CDR3 is 13 amino acids long. Trimming took off 3 bases at V and 1 base at J, with 6 bases between the two ends. Germline V gene data show CDR1 as SGHTA and CDR2 as FQGNSA.